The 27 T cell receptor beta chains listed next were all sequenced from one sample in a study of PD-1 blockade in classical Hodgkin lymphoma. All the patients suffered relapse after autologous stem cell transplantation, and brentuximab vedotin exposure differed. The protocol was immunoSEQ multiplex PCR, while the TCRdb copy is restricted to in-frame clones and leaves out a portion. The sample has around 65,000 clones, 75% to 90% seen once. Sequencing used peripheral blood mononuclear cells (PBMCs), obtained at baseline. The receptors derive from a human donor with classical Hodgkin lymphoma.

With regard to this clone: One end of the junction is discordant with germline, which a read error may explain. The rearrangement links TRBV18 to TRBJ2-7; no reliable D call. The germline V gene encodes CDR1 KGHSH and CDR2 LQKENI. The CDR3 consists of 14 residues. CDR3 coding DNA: TGTGCCAGCTCGCCACAGTACCCCGGATACGAGCAGTACTTC. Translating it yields CASSPQYPGYEQYF. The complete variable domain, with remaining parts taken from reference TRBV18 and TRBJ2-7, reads NAGVMQNPRHLVRRRGQEARLRCSPMKGHSHVYWYRQLPEEGLKFMVYLQKENIIDESGMPKERFSAEFPKEGPSILRIQQVVRGDSAAYFCASSPQYPGYEQYFGPGTRLTVT.

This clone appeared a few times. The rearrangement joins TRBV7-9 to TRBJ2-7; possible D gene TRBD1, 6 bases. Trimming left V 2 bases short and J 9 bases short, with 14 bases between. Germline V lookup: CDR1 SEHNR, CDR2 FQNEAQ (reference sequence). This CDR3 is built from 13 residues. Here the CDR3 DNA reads TGTGCCAGCAGCTTACCCACACAGGGACGGCAGTACTTC. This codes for CASSLPTQGRQYF.

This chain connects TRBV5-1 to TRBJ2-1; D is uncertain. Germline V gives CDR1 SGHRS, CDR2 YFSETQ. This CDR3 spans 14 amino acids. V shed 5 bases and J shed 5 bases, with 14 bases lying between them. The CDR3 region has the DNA TGCGCCAGCAGTAAGACCGGAGCAGACAATGAGCAGTTCTTC. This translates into CASSKTGADNEQFF. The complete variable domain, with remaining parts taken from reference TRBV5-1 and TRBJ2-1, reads KAGVTQTPRYLIKTRGQQVTLSCSPISGHRSVSWYQQTPGQGLQFLFEYFSETQRNKGNFPGRFSGRQFSNSRSEMNVSTLELGDSALYLCASSKTGADNEQFFGPGTRLTVL.

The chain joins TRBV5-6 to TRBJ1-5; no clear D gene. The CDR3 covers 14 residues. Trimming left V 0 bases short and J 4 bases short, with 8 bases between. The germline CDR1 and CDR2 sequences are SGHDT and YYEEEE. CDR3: CASSLGDLNQPQHF. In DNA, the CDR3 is TGTGCCAGCAGCTTGGGAGACCTAAATCAGCCCCAGCATTTT.

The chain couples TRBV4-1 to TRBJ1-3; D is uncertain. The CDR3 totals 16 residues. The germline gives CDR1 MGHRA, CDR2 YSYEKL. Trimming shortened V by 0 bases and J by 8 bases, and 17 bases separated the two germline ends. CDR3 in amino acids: CASSQDRGGGRDTIYF. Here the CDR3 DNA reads TGCGCCAGCAGCCAAGATCGGGGAGGAGGGAGGGACACCATATATTTT.

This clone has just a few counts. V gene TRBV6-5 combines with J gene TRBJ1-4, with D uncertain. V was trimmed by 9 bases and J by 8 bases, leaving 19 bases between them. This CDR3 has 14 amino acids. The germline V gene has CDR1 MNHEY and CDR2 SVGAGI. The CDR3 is CASQSGTLGEKLFF. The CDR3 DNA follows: TGTGCCAGTCAGTCGGGCACCCTTGGCGAAAAACTGTTTTTT.

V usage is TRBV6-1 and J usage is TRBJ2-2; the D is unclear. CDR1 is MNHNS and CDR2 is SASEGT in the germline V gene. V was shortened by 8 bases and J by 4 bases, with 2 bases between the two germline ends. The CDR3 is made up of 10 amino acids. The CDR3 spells CASGTGELFF. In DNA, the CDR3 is TGTGCCAGCGGCACCGGGGAGCTGTTTTTT.

The CDR3 coding sequence is TGTGCCAGCAGCTCGGGGACAGACCTACAGTACTTC. Protein sequence: CASSSGTDLQYF. V gene TRBV7-9 combines with J gene TRBJ2-4, with 7 bases fitting TRBD1. CDR1 and CDR2 from the germline V gene are SEHNR and FQNEAQ (reference sequence). Trimming removed 4 bases from V and 13 bases from J; junction bases left unmatched: 7. This CDR3 region has 12 residues.

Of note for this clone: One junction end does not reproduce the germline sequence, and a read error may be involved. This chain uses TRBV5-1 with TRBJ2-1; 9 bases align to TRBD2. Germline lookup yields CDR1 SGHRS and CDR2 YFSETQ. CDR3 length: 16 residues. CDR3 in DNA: TGCGCCAGCAGCTTGGCTTCTAGCGGGGCCTACGATGAGCAGTTCTTC. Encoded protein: CASSLASSGAYDEQFF.

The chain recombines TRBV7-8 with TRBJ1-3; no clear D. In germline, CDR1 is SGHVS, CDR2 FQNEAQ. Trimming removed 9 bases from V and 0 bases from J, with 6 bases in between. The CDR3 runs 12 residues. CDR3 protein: CASQDSGNTIYF. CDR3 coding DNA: TGTGCCAGTCAGGACTCTGGAAACACCATATATTTT.

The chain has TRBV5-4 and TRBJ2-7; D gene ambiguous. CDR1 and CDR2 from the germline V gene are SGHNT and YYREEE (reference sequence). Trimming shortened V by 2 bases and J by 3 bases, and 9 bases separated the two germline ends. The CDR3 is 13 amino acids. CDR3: CASSLGPDYEQYF. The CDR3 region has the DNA TGTGCCAGCAGCTTAGGGCCGGACTACGAGCAGTACTTC.

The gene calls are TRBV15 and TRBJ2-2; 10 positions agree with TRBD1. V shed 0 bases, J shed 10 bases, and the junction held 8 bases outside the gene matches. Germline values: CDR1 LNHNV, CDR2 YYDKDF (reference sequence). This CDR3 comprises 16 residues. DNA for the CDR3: TGTGCCACCAGCAGAGAGATGGGACAGGGGTTTGCGGAGCTGTTTTTT. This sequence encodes CATSREMGQGFAELFF.

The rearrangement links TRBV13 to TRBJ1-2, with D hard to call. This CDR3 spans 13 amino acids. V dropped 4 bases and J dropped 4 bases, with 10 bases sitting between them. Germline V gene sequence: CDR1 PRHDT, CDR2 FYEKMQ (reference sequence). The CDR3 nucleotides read TGTGCCAGCAGCTCCGGGTCAACCTATGGCTACACCTTC. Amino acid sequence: CASSSGSTYGYTF.

CDR3 region: CASTNPGHLNTEAFF. CDR3 DNA sequence: TGTGCCAGCACCAATCCTGGGCATTTGAACACTGAAGCTTTCTTT. This rearrangement joins TRBV6-5 to TRBJ1-1; no clear D gene. CDR1 and CDR2 from the germline V gene are MNHEY and SVGAGI. V gave up 7 bases and J gave up 0 bases, with 15 bases separating them. The CDR3 has 15 residues.

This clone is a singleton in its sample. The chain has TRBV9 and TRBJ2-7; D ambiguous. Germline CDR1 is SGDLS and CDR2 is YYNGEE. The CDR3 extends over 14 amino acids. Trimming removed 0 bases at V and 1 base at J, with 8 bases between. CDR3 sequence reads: CASSVGDGSYEQYF. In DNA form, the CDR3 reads TGTGCCAGCAGCGTAGGTGACGGATCCTACGAGCAGTACTTC. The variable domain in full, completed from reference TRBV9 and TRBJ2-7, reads DSGVTQTPKHLITATGQRVTLRCSPRSGDLSVYWYQQSLDQGLQFLIQYYNGEERAKGNILERFSAQQFPDLHSELNLSSLELGDSALYFCASSVGDGSYEQYFGPGTRLTVT.

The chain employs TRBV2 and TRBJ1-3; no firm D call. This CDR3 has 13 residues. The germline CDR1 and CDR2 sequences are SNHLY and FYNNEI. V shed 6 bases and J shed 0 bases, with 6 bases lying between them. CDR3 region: CASRSSSGNTIYF. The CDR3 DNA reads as TGTGCCAGCAGAAGCAGCTCTGGAAACACCATATATTTT.

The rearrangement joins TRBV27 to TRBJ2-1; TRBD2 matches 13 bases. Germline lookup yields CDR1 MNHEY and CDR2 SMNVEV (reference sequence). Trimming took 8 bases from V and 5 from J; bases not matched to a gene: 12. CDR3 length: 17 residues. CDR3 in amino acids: CASGSLGLAGADNEQFF. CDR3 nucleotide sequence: TGTGCCAGCGGATCCCTTGGACTAGCGGGGGCCGACAATGAGCAGTTCTTC.

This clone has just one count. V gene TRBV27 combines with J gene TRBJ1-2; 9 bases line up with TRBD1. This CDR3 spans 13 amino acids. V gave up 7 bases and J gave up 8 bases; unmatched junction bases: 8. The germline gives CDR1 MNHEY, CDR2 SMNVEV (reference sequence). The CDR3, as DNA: TGTGCCAGCACGACAGGGGGTGGAGGGGGCTACACCTTC. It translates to CASTTGGGGGYTF.

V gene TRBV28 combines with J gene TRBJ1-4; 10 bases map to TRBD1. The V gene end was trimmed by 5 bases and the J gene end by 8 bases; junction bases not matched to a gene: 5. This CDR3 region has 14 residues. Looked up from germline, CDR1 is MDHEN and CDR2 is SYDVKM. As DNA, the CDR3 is TGTGCCAGCAGTCCTCCGGGACAGGGGGAAAAACTGTTTTTT. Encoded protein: CASSPPGQGEKLFF.

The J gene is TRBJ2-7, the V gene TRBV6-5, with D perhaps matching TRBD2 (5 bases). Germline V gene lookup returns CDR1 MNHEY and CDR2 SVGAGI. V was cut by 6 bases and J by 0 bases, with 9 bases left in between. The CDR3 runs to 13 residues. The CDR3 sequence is CASRLGISYEQYF. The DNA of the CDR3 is TGTGCCAGCAGGCTCGGGATCTCCTACGAGCAGTACTTC.

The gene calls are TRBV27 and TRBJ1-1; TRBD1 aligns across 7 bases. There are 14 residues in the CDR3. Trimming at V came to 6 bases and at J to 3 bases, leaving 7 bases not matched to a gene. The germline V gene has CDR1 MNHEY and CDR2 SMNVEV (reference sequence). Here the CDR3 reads CASSLTGEHTEAFF. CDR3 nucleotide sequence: TGTGCCAGCAGCCTCACAGGGGAACACACTGAAGCTTTCTTT.

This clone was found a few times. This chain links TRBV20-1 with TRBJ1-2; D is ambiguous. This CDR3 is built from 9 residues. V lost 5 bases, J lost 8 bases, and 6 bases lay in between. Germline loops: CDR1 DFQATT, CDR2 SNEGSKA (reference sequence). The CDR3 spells CSALGGYTF. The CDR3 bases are TGCAGTGCTCTGGGGGGCTACACCTTC.

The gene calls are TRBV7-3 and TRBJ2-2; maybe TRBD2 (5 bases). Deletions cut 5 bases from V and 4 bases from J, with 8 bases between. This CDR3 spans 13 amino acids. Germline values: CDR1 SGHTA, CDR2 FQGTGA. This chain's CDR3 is CASSPSLTGELFF. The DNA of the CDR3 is TGTGCCAGCAGCCCTAGCCTCACCGGGGAGCTGTTTTTT.

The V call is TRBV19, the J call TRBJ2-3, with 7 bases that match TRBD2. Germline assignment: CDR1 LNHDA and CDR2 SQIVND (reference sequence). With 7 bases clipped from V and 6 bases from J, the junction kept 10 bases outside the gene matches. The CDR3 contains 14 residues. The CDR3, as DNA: TGTGCCAGTACCCGGACTAGTGGGTGGGATACGCAGTATTTT. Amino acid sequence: CASTRTSGWDTQYF.

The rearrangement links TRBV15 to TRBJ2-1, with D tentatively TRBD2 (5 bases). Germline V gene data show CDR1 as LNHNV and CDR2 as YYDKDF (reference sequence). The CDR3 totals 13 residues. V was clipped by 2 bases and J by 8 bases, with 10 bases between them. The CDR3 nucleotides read TGTGCCACCAGCAGAATTAGCGTCCATGAGCAGTTCTTC. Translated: CATSRISVHEQFF.

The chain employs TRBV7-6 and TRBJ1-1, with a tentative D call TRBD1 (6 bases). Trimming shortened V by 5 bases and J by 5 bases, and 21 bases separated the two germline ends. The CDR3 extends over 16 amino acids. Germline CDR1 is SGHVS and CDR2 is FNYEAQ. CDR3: CASSPPAAYRATEAFF. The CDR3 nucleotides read TGTGCCAGCAGCCCCCCAGCAGCCTACAGGGCTACTGAAGCTTTCTTT.

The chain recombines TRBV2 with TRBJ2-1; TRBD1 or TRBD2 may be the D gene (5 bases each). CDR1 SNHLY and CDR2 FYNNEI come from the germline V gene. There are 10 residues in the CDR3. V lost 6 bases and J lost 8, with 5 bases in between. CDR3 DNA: TGTGCCAGCAGGGGGGATGAGCAGTTCTTC. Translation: CASRGDEQFF.